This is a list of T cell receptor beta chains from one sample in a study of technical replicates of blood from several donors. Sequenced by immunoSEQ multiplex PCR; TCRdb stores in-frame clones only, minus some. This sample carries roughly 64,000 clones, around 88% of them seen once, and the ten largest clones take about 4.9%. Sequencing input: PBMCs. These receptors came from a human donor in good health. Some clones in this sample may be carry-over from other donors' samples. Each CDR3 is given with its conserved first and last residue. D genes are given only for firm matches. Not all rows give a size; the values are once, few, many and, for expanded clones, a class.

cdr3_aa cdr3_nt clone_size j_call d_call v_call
CAPTPPRDKGSYEQYF TGTGCACCTACGCCTCCCCGGGACAAGGGGTCCTACGAGCAGTACTTC - TRBJ2-7 - TRBV12-2
CASSPFSRERDNSPLHF TGTGCCAGCTCGCCCTTTTCCAGGGAAAGGGATAATTCACCCCTCCACTTT - TRBJ1-6 - TRBV18
CASSLGANYGYTF TGCGCCAGCAGCTTAGGGGCTAACTATGGCTACACCTTC - TRBJ1-2 - TRBV5-1
CASSFGLAGETQYF TGTGCCAGCAGTTTCGGACTAGCGGGTGAGACCCAGTACTTC - TRBJ2-5 TRBD2 TRBV7-2
CASRKWYQGNSPLHF TGTGCCAGCAGGAAATGGTACCAGGGAAATTCACCCCTCCACTTT few TRBJ1-6 - TRBV6-5
CASSQVGDSYGYTF TGCGCCAGCAGCCAAGTCGGAGACAGTTATGGCTACACCTTC - TRBJ1-2 - TRBV4-3
CASSYVREAYEQYF TGTGCCAGCAGTTATGTCCGGGAGGCCTACGAGCAGTACTTC - TRBJ2-7 TRBD2 TRBV6-6
CASSHGGGKAGELFF TGCGCCAGCAGCCACGGGGGGGGGAAAGCCGGGGAGCTGTTTTTT - TRBJ2-2 TRBD2 TRBV4-3
CASSLADGTFYEQYF TGCGCCAGCAGCTTGGCCGATGGCACGTTTTACGAGCAGTACTTC - TRBJ2-7 - TRBV5-1
CASRELDAGNGNTIYF TGTGCCAGCAGGGAACTAGACGCGGGTAATGGAAACACCATATATTTT - TRBJ1-3 - TRBV7-9
CASKNHPLQETQYF TGTGCCAGCAAAAACCACCCCCTACAAGAGACCCAGTACTTC - TRBJ2-5 - TRBV6-1
CASSPRWGEGNIQYF TGTGCCAGCAGCCCAAGATGGGGGGAGGGGAACATTCAGTACTTC few TRBJ2-4 TRBD2 TRBV9
CASSYSTGKKLFF TGTGCCAGCAGTTACTCGACAGGAAAAAAACTGTTTTTT once TRBJ1-4 - TRBV7-2
CASSQTGTRGGNEQFF TGTGCCAGCAGCCAAACCGGGACGCGGGGCGGCAATGAGCAGTTCTTC - TRBJ2-1 - TRBV7-2
CASSQDPLGGGGPNTEAFF TGTGCCAGCAGCCAGGACCCCCTCGGCGGGGGCGGGCCGAACACTGAAGCTTTCTTT - TRBJ1-1 - TRBV7-9
CASSPTGQSYEQYF TGTGCCAGCAGTCCGACAGGGCAGAGCTACGAGCAGTACTTC - TRBJ2-7 TRBD1 TRBV27
CASTQSRNQPQHF TGTGCCAGCACCCAGTCCCGCAATCAGCCCCAGCATTTT - TRBJ1-5 - TRBV6-6
CASSHGYGGEQFF TGTGCCAGCAGCCACGGGTACGGCGGTGAGCAGTTCTTC - TRBJ2-1 - TRBV9
CASSSGEVSGANVLTF TGTGCCAGCAGTTCCGGGGAGGTCTCTGGGGCCAACGTCCTGACTTTC - TRBJ2-6 - TRBV6-5
CAAARTTPGTQYF TGTGCCGCAGCTCGGACAACCCCTGGTACGCAGTATTTT - TRBJ2-3 - TRBV6-1
CASSQKPGQSYEQYF TGTGCCAGCAGCCAAAAACCGGGACAGTCCTACGAGCAGTACTTC - TRBJ2-7 TRBD1 TRBV4-2
CASSLRYGYTF TGTGCCAGCAGTTTACGGTATGGCTACACCTTC - TRBJ1-2 - TRBV28